The rows below give T cell receptor beta chains drawn from one sample of a study of Graves' ophthalmopathy and Graves' hyperthyroidism. TCRdb re-called the multiplex PCR reads through MiXCR, storing one row per CDR3 protein. The table includes roughly 1.1 million distinct CDR3 sequences, around a third detected once. The sequenced sample consisted of peripheral blood or thyroid tissue (not recorded which). These receptor sequences come from an adult man with Graves' hyperthyroidism. Each CDR3 is given with its conserved first and last residue. Each record gives: J gene, V gene, CDR3 length, clone size, D gene, CDR3 DNA, CDR3 protein. D genes are given only for firm matches. Clone sizes are given selectively: once, few, many, or a class where the clone is expanded.

j_call: TRBJ2-5; v_call: TRBV10-3; cdr3_length: 14; clone_size: few; d_call: TRBD1; cdr3_nt: TGTGCCATCGGGTCTCAGGGGGCGCGTGAGACCCAGTACTTC; cdr3_aa: CAIGSQGARETQYF
j_call: TRBJ2-5; v_call: TRBV9; cdr3_length: 18; clone_size: NA; d_call: TRBD2; cdr3_nt: TGTGCCAGCAGCCAAGAAAGTATGAGACTAGCGGGCGAAGAGACCCAGTACTTC; cdr3_aa: CASSQESMRLAGEETQYF
j_call: TRBJ1-1; v_call: TRBV5-1; cdr3_length: 16; clone_size: NA; d_call: TRBD1; cdr3_nt: TGCGCCAGCAGCTTTCCGGGACAGGATTCGAACACTGAAGCTTTCTTT; cdr3_aa: CASSFPGQDSNTEAFF
j_call: TRBJ2-7; v_call: TRBV5-1; cdr3_length: 19; clone_size: NA; d_call: NA; cdr3_nt: TGCGCCAGCAGCTTTCGACTTGGATCAAATTCCTACTCGTCCTACGAGCAGTACTTC; cdr3_aa: CASSFRLGSNSYSSYEQYF
j_call: TRBJ1-6; v_call: TRBV7-9; cdr3_length: 14; clone_size: many; d_call: TRBD1; cdr3_nt: TGTGCCAGCAGCTACAGGGGAGGGGATTCACCCCTCCACTTT; cdr3_aa: CASSYRGGDSPLHF
j_call: TRBJ2-5; v_call: TRBV19; cdr3_length: 20; clone_size: once; d_call: TRBD1; cdr3_nt: TGTGCCAGTAGTATAGATTTTCCCGGGACAGGGGGCCTATCTCGAGAGACCCAGTACTTC; cdr3_aa: CASSIDFPGTGGLSRETQYF
j_call: TRBJ1-2; v_call: TRBV25-1; cdr3_length: 16; clone_size: many; d_call: TRBD1; cdr3_nt: TGTGCCAGCAGCTGGGGGGGACAGGGATCGACTTCCGGCTACACCTTC; cdr3_aa: CASSWGGQGSTSGYTF
j_call: TRBJ1-5; v_call: TRBV12-3/TRBV12-4; cdr3_length: 15; clone_size: many; d_call: NA; cdr3_nt: TGTGCCAGCAGTTCCATTCTAGGGCCCAATCAGCCCCAGCATTTT; cdr3_aa: CASSSILGPNQPQHF
j_call: TRBJ1-1; v_call: TRBV7-9; cdr3_length: 13; clone_size: NA; d_call: TRBD1; cdr3_nt: TGTGCCAGCAGCTCAGGGACAGTCGGTGAAGCTTTCTTT; cdr3_aa: CASSSGTVGEAFF
j_call: TRBJ2-6; v_call: TRBV15; cdr3_length: 17; clone_size: many; d_call: TRBD1; cdr3_nt: TGTGCCACCAGCCGAGGGGACAGAAGCTCTGGGGCCAACGTCCTGACTTTC; cdr3_aa: CATSRGDRSSGANVLTF
j_call: TRBJ2-5; v_call: TRBV7-2; cdr3_length: 15; clone_size: many; d_call: NA; cdr3_nt: TGTGCCAGCAGCCAGAAACCAGGGCGGCGGGAGACCCAGTACTTC; cdr3_aa: CASSQKPGRRETQYF
j_call: TRBJ2-5; v_call: TRBV7-8; cdr3_length: 18; clone_size: many; d_call: TRBD2; cdr3_nt: TGTGCCAGCAGCTTCCTCATTAGCGGGGGGGAGAACCAAGAGACCCAGTACTTC; cdr3_aa: CASSFLISGGENQETQYF
j_call: TRBJ1-1; v_call: TRBV29-1; cdr3_length: 13; clone_size: NA; d_call: NA; cdr3_nt: TGCAGCGCTTGCGGGGTAGGGGCTGACGTCGCTTTCTTT; cdr3_aa: CSACGVGADVAFF
j_call: TRBJ1-1; v_call: TRBV19; cdr3_length: 16; clone_size: many; d_call: TRBD1; cdr3_nt: TGTGCCAGTAGACCAGCCAGGGGGGGGTTGAACACTGAAGCTTTCTTT; cdr3_aa: CASRPARGGLNTEAFF
j_call: TRBJ1-6; v_call: TRBV12-3/TRBV12-4; cdr3_length: 15; clone_size: many; d_call: NA; cdr3_nt: TGTGCCAGCAGTTTAGGCGCAGCGGATAATTCACCCCTCCACTTT; cdr3_aa: CASSLGAADNSPLHF
j_call: TRBJ2-7; v_call: TRBV7-2; cdr3_length: 14; clone_size: many; d_call: NA; cdr3_nt: TGTGCCAGCAGCACGAGAGGGACCACCTACGAGCAGTACTTC; cdr3_aa: CASSTRGTTYEQYF
j_call: TRBJ2-6; v_call: TRBV27; cdr3_length: 14; clone_size: many; d_call: TRBD2; cdr3_nt: TGTGCCAGCGGACTAGTTTCTGGGGCCAACGTCCTGACTTTC; cdr3_aa: CASGLVSGANVLTF
j_call: TRBJ1-1; v_call: TRBV25-1; cdr3_length: 16; clone_size: NA; d_call: NA; cdr3_nt: TGTGCCAGCAGTGAATCTAGGGGTGGCATGAACACTGAAGCTTTCTTT; cdr3_aa: CASSESRGGMNTEAFF